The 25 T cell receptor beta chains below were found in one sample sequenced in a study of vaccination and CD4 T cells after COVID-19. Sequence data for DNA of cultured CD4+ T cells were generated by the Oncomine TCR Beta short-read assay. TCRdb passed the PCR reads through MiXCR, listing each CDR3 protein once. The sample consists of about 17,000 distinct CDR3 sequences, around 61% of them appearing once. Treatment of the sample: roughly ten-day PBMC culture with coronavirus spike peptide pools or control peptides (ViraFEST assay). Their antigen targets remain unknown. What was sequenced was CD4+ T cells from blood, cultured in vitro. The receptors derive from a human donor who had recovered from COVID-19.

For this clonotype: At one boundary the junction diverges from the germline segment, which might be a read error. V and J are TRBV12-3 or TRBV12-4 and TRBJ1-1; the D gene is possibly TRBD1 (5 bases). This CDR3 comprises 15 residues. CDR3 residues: CASSPRLGRVSQPRF. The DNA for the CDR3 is TGTGCCAGCAGTCCCCGTTTGGGCAGGGTAAGTCAACCCCGATTT.

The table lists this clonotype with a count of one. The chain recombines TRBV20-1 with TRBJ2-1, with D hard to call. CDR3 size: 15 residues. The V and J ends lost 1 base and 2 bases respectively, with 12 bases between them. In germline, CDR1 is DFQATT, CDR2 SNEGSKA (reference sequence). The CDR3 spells CSARVLRTTYNEQFF. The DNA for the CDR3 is TGCAGTGCTAGAGTGCTTCGCACAACCTACAATGAGCAGTTCTTC.

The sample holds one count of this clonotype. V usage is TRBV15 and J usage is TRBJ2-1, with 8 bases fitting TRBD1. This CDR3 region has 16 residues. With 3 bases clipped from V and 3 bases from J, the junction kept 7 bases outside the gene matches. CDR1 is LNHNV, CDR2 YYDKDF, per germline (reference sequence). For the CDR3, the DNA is TGTGCCACCAGCAGGGGAACGGGACAGGACTACAATGAGCAGTTCTTC. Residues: CATSRGTGQDYNEQFF.

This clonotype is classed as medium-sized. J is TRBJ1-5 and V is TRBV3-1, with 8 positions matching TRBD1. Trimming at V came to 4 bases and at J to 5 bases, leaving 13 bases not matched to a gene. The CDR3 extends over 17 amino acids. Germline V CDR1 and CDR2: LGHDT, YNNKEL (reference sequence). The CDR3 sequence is CASSPFGATGAHQPQHF. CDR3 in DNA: TGTGCCAGCAGCCCTTTCGGGGCGACAGGGGCGCATCAGCCCCAGCATTTT.

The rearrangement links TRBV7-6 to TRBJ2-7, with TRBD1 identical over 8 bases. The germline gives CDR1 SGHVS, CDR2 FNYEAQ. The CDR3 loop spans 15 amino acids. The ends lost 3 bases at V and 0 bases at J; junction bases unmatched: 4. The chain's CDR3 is CASSFDRGGSYEQYF. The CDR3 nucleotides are TGTGCCAGCAGCTTTGACAGGGGAGGCTCCTACGAGCAGTACTTC.

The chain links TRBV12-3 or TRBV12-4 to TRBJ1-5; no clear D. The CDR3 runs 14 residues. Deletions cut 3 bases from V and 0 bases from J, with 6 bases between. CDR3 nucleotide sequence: TGTGCCAGCAGTTTTGCTAATAGCAATCAGCCCCAGCATTTT. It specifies CASSFANSNQPQHF.

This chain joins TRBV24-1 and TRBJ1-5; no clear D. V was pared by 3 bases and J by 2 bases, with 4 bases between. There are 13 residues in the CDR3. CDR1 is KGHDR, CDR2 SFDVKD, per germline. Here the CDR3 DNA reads TGTGCCACCAGTGATGCAGGCAATCAGCCCCAGCATTTT. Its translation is CATSDAGNQPQHF.

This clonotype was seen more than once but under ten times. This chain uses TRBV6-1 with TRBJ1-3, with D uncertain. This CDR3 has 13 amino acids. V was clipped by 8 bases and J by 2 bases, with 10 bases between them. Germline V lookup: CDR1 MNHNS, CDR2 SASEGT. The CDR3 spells CASGQYPGNTIYF. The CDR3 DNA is TGTGCCAGCGGGCAGTACCCTGGAAACACCATATATTTT.

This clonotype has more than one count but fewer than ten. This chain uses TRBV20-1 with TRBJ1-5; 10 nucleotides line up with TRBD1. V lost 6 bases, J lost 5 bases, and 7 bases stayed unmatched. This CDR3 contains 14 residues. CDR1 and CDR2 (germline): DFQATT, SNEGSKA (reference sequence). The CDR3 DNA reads TGCAGTGCCCCGGACAGGGGGATACATCAGCCCCAGCATTTT. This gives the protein CSAPDRGIHQPQHF.

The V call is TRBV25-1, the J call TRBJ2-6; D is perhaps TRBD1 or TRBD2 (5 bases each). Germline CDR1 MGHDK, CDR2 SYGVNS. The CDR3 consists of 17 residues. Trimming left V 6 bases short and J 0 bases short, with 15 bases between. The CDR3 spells CASRRGHALSGANVLTF. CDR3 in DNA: TGTGCCAGCAGGAGGGGTCATGCCCTCTCTGGGGCCAACGTCCTGACTTTC.

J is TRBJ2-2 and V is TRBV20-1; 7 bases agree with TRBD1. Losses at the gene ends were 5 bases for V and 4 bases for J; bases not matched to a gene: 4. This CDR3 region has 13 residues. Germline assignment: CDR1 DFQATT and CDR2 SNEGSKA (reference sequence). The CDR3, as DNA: TGCAGTGCTTGGGACAGCCGCACCGGGGAGCTGTTTTTT. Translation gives CSAWDSRTGELFF.

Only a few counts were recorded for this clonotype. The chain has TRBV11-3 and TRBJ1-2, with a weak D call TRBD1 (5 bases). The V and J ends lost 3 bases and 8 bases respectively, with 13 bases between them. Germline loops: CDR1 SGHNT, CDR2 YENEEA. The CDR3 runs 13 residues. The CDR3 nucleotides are TGTGCCAGCAGCTTCCGGGGCCTTGGCGGCTACACCTTC. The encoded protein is CASSFRGLGGYTF. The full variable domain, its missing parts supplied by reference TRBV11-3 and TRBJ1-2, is EAGVVQSPRYKIIEKKQPVAFWCNPISGHNTLYWYLQNLGQGPELLIRYENEEAVDDSQLPKDRFSAERLKGVDSTLKIQPAELGDSAVYLCASSFRGLGGYTFGSGTRLTVV.

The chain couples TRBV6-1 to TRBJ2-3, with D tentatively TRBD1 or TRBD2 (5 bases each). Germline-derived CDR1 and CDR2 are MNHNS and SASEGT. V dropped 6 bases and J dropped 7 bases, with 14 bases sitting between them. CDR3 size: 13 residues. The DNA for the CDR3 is TGTGCCAGCAGGGAGAAGGGACCCCATACGCAGTATTTT. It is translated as CASREKGPHTQYF.

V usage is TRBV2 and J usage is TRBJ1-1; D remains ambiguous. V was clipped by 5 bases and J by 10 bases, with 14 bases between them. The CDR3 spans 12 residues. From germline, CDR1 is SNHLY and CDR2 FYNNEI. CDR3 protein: CASSLRHSRAFF. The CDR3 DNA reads TGTGCCAGCAGTCTAAGACATTCGAGAGCTTTCTTT. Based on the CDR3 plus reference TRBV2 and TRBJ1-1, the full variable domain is EPEVTQTPSHQVTQMGQEVILRCVPISNHLYFYWYRQILGQKVEFLVSFYNNEISEKSEIFDDQFSVERPDGSNFTLKIRSTKLEDSAMYFCASSLRHSRAFFGQGTRLTVV.

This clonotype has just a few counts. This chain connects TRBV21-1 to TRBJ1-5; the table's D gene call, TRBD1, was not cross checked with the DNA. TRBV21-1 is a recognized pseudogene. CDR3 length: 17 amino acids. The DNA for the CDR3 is TGTGCCAGCAGCAAAGGGTACACAGGGTATAGCAATCAGCCCCAGCATTTT. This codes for CASSKGYTGYSNQPQHF.

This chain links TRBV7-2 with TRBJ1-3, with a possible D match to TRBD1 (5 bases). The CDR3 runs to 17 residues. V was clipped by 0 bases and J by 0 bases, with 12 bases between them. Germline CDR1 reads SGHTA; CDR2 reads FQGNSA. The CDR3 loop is CASSLALPGGSGNTIYF. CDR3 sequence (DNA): TGTGCCAGCAGCTTAGCGCTACCGGGGGGCTCTGGAAACACCATATATTTT.

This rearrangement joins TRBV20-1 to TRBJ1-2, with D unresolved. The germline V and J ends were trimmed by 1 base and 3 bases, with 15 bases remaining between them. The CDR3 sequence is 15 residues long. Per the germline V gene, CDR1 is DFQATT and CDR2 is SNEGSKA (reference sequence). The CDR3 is CSARAPEGSYYGYTF. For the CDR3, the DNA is TGCAGTGCTAGAGCGCCCGAGGGCTCATACTATGGCTACACCTTC.

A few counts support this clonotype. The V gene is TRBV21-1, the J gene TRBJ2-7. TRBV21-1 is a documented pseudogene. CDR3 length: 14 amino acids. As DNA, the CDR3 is TGTGCCAGCAGCAAATGGTGCAGAGCTGTGGAGCAGTACTTC. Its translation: CASSKWCRAVEQYF.

This CDR3 is CASSSVNQPQHF. Here the CDR3 DNA reads TGTGCCAGCAGCTCGGTGAATCAGCCCCAGCATTTT. The rearrangement links TRBV7-9 to TRBJ1-5; D is undetermined. The CDR3 loop spans 12 amino acids. V dropped 4 bases and J dropped 4 bases, with 5 bases sitting between them. From germline, CDR1 is SEHNR and CDR2 FQNEAQ (reference sequence).

CDR3 residues: CASSPFQLESNQPQHF. CDR3 sequence (DNA): TGTGCCAGCTCACCCTTCCAACTAGAGAGCAATCAGCCCCAGCATTTT. The rearrangement links TRBV18 to TRBJ1-5; no clear D gene. This CDR3 has 16 amino acids. Germline V lookup: CDR1 KGHSH, CDR2 LQKENI. V lost 3 bases and J lost 1, with 13 bases in between.

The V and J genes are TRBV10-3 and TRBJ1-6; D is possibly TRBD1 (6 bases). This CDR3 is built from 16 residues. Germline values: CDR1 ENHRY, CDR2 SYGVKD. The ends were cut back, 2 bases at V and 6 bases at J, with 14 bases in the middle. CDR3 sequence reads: CAISEEGVSSNSPLHF. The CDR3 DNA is TGTGCCATCAGTGAGGAGGGGGTCTCCAGTAATTCACCCCTCCACTTT.

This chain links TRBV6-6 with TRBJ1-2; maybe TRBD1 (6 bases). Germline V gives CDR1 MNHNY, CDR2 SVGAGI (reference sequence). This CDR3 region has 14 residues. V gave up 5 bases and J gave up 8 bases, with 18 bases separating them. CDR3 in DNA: TGTGCCAGCAGTACCCCGGGACAATTCTGGGGCTACACCTTC. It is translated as CASSTPGQFWGYTF.

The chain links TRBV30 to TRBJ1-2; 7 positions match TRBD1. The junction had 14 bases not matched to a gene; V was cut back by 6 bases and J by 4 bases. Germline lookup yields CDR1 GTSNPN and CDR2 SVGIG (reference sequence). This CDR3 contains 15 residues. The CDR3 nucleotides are TGTGCCTGCCCGAAGTCGGGACAGATTCTCTATGGCTACACCTTC. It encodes CACPKSGQILYGYTF.

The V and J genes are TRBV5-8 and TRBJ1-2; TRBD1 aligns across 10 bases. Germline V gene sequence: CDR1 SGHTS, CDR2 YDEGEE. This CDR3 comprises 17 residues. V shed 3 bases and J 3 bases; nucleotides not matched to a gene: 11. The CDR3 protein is CASSSYMGTGVHYGYTF. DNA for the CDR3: TGTGCCAGCAGCTCCTACATGGGGACAGGGGTGCACTATGGCTACACCTTC.

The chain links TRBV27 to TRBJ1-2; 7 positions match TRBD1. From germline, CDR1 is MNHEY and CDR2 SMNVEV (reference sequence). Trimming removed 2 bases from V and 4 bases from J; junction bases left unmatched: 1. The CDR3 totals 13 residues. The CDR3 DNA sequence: TGTGCCAGCAGTTTAAGGGGGCTCTATGGCTACACCTTC. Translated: CASSLRGLYGYTF.